This TCR beta chain emerged from a study of PD-1 blockade in classical Hodgkin lymphoma. Some clones are missing from TCRdb's copy, which holds only in-frame ones; the method was immunoSEQ multiplex PCR. Altogether fewer than 100,000 clones are present, about 93% being singletons, with the ten largest covering roughly 2%. Specified time point: cycle 4 day 1 (C4D1), after less than 7 weeks of nivolumab. All trial patients relapsed after autologous stem cell transplantation. This receptor was taken from a human donor with classical Hodgkin lymphoma. This material consisted of peripheral blood mononuclear cells (PBMCs), taken before the fourth cycle of nivolumab.

The CDR3 nucleotides are TGTGCCAGCAGCTTCAATGAGCAGTTCTTC. Translation gives CASSFNEQFF. The V and J genes are TRBV28 and TRBJ2-1; D not resolved. CDR3 length: 10 residues. Germline CDR1 reads MDHEN; CDR2 reads SYDVKM. Deletions cut 6 bases from V and 6 bases from J, with 3 bases between.